This T cell receptor (beta chain) was sequenced in a study of blood T cell repertoires in COVID-19 (dated by TCRdb to the early 2020s). In terms of the full investigation: Samples from collaborators originated in the United States, Italy and Spain and spanned both the acute and convalescent phases of COVID-19. Subjects who had been exposed to COVID-19, were actively infected with it, or had recovered from it provided the deeply sampled blood TCRbeta repertoires that made up the dataset. The prospective study material was composed of cDNA or gDNA derived from T cells, B-cell-depleted T cells, or PBMCs. The repertoires were released in a freely available public database intended as a resource for research on the immune response to SARS-CoV-2. The samples were drawn from the first 160 participants of the ongoing ImmuneRACE study and from about 1,200 subjects provided by 6 global collaborators. Where available, HLA class I and class II types were taken from metadata supplied by the sample provider and were not determined by assay-based typing. Nearly every sample came with metadata listing a de-identified subject ID, COVID-19 status, age in years and sex. Overall results and qualifications from the work: The quantity of clinical and demographic metadata differed by source and by participant and was supplied without curation.

This clone was found a few times. Its target antigen remains unknown. Qualities for individual bases were not recorded, and no much larger clone is one base off. CDR1 is given as MNHNY and CDR2 as SVGAGI, both from the germline V gene (reference sequence). The CDR3 runs 16 amino acids, cysteine and phenylalanine included. Of all the DNA, just the CDR3 is kept, 48 bases in frame from base 1. V is pruned by 5 bases and J by 1 base, leaving 5 bases of the junction without a gene match. TCRbeta CDR3 regions were amplified from genomic DNA using the immunoSEQ Assay, a bias-controlled multiplex PCR. The paper's data handling went like this. Nucleated cell counts per sample were estimated from amplification of reference gene primers within the assay. Sequence reads were collapsed and filtered to measure the absolute abundance of every unique TCRbeta CDR3 rearrangement. Productive Simpson clonality was computed per sample as the square root of Simpson's diversity index over productive rearrangements. This immuneACCESS table, as held by TCRdb, lists in-frame sequences with V and J called but not all clones. Of the missing ones, under half trace to an unresolved V gene in checked studies; the others have no known cause. Clone size and V and J calls were adopted from that table, with D and trimming inferred from the DNA. This sample comprises about 200,000 clones, 65% to 85% of them detected only once. The top ten hold roughly a tenth of the sample.

The collaborating institutions used their own protocols to collect whole blood in K2EDTA tubes. Collaborator samples were shipped for TCRbeta analysis as frozen whole blood, isolated PBMCs, or DNA extracted from either sample type. The sample consisted of peripheral blood. The rearrangement joined TRBV6-6 to TRBJ2-2; the central 9 bases match TRBD1. The source is a woman older than 75 with acute or convalescent COVID-19. For the CDR3, the sequence is CASSPTGQGNTGELFF. The nucleotide sequence reads TGTGCCAGCAGTCCAACGGGACAGGGGAACACCGGGGAGCTGTTTTTT.